This T cell receptor beta chain appears in the sequencing data of a study of blood T cell repertoires in COVID-19. Across the whole study: T cells, B-cell-depleted T cells, or PBMCs provided the cDNA or gDNA that served as material.

In the original processing: The authors estimated nucleated cell counts from reference gene primer amplification. TCRdb's copy holds only in-frame clones and misses some; the assay was immunoSEQ multiplex PCR. That table supplies the V and J calls and clone size; D and trimming were determined from the DNA. Altogether 35,000 to 45,000 clones are present, approximately 85% being singletons, with the ten largest covering around 31%. The clonotype comes from a woman at least 80 years old with acute or convalescent COVID-19. Sample: peripheral blood.

CDR3 in DNA: TGTGCCAGCAGTTACGAGGGGGCGCTTAACACCGGGGAGCTGTTTTTT. This gives the protein CASSYEGALNTGELFF. The chain recombines TRBV6-6 with TRBJ2-2; the match to TRBD1 covers 7 bases. Germline CDR1 and CDR2: MNHNY and SVGAGI (reference sequence). V was clipped by 2 bases and J by 2 bases; unmatched bases: 5. The CDR3 totals 16 residues.